Listed below are T cell receptor beta chains from one sample, sequenced in a study of cytomegalovirus exposure and HLA in healthy donors. Profiled with immunoSEQ multiplex PCR; TCRdb holds only in-frame clones, not every one. Of some 150,000 clones detected, over 60% appear once; the ten largest clones hold 1.5% to 2%. Sequences were obtained from PBMCs. These receptors originate from a female donor in good health and CMV-seronegative. Each CDR3 is given with its conserved first and last residue. Fields, in order: D gene, V gene, clone size, J gene, CDR3 protein, CDR3 DNA. A D gene is named only where the DNA matches it firmly. Size is omitted from some rows. Given values are once, few, many or a class for expanded clones.

d_call: NA
v_call: TRBV28
clone_size: NA
j_call: TRBJ1-2
cdr3_aa: CASSSSWGHTSNYGYTF
cdr3_nt: TGTGCCAGCAGTTCGTCTTGGGGACACACGTCTAACTATGGCTACACCTTC

d_call: TRBD1
v_call: TRBV5-4
clone_size: NA
j_call: TRBJ2-7
cdr3_aa: CASSDGGTGDKQYF
cdr3_nt: TGTGCCAGCAGCGACGGTGGGACAGGCGACAAGCAGTACTTC

d_call: NA
v_call: TRBV2
clone_size: NA
j_call: TRBJ1-2
cdr3_aa: CASSASGYYGYTF
cdr3_nt: TGTGCCAGCAGTGCCTCGGGGTACTATGGCTACACCTTC

d_call: TRBD2
v_call: TRBV6-6
clone_size: once
j_call: TRBJ2-3
cdr3_aa: CASSFSGTSSTDTQYF
cdr3_nt: TGTGCCAGCAGTTTTTCCGGGACTAGCAGCACAGATACGCAGTATTTT

d_call: TRBD1
v_call: TRBV7-6
clone_size: few
j_call: TRBJ1-1
cdr3_aa: CASTPGQGNTEAFF
cdr3_nt: TGTGCCAGCACCCCGGGACAGGGGAACACTGAAGCTTTCTTT

d_call: NA
v_call: TRBV5-6
clone_size: once
j_call: TRBJ2-7
cdr3_aa: CASSSGLLSYEQYF
cdr3_nt: TGTGCCAGCAGCAGCGGACTGCTATCCTACGAGCAGTACTTC

d_call: TRBD1
v_call: TRBV2
clone_size: NA
j_call: TRBJ2-5
cdr3_aa: CATKRNGQAETQYF
cdr3_nt: TGTGCCACCAAAAGGAACGGACAGGCAGAGACCCAGTACTTC

d_call: NA
v_call: TRBV5-4
clone_size: NA
j_call: TRBJ2-2
cdr3_aa: CASSLAGLNTGELFF
cdr3_nt: TGTGCCAGCAGCTTGGCAGGGTTGAACACCGGGGAGCTGTTTTTT

d_call: NA
v_call: TRBV6-6
clone_size: NA
j_call: TRBJ2-3
cdr3_aa: CASRSRGGAYTQYF
cdr3_nt: TGTGCCAGCAGGTCTCGAGGAGGGGCATATACGCAGTATTTT

d_call: NA
v_call: TRBV15
clone_size: NA
j_call: TRBJ1-2
cdr3_aa: CATSRDPRENYGYTF
cdr3_nt: TGTGCCACCAGCAGAGATCCTCGGGAAAACTATGGCTACACCTTC

d_call: TRBD1
v_call: TRBV27
clone_size: NA
j_call: TRBJ2-1
cdr3_aa: CASSRTGLYNEQFF
cdr3_nt: TGTGCCAGCAGCCGGACAGGTCTTTACAATGAGCAGTTCTTC

d_call: NA
v_call: TRBV5-1
clone_size: NA
j_call: TRBJ2-5
cdr3_aa: CASSLGGHNQETQYF
cdr3_nt: TGCGCCAGCAGCTTGGGTGGCCATAACCAAGAGACCCAGTACTTC

d_call: NA
v_call: TRBV19
clone_size: NA
j_call: TRBJ1-5
cdr3_aa: CATKSGSQGSQPQHF
cdr3_nt: TGTGCCACAAAATCTGGATCGCAGGGAAGTCAGCCCCAGCATTTT

d_call: NA
v_call: TRBV27
clone_size: NA
j_call: TRBJ2-7
cdr3_aa: CASGRGSSYEQYF
cdr3_nt: TGTGCCAGCGGAAGGGGGAGCTCCTACGAGCAGTACTTC

d_call: NA
v_call: TRBV10-2
clone_size: NA
j_call: TRBJ1-4
cdr3_aa: CASSELRTGWFSEKLFF
cdr3_nt: TGCGCCAGCAGTGAGTTACGTACAGGGTGGTTTTCTGAAAAACTGTTTTTT

d_call: TRBD1
v_call: TRBV7-9
clone_size: few
j_call: TRBJ1-5
cdr3_aa: CASSPTGTAIQPQHF
cdr3_nt: TGTGCCAGCAGCCCCACTGGGACAGCCATACAGCCCCAGCATTTT

d_call: NA
v_call: TRBV5-1
clone_size: NA
j_call: TRBJ2-5
cdr3_aa: CASSPSGIQETQYF
cdr3_nt: TGCGCCAGCAGCCCGTCGGGGATTCAAGAGACCCAGTACTTC

d_call: TRBD2
v_call: TRBV6-6
clone_size: NA
j_call: TRBJ2-5
cdr3_aa: CASSYFEGGGTQYF
cdr3_nt: TGTGCCAGCAGTTACTTCGAGGGCGGGGGGACCCAGTACTTC

d_call: TRBD2
v_call: TRBV7-2
clone_size: NA
j_call: TRBJ2-5
cdr3_aa: CASSLANLAGGGRSETQYF
cdr3_nt: TGTGCCAGCAGCTTAGCGAATCTAGCGGGAGGCGGTAGATCGGAGACCCAGTACTTC

d_call: NA
v_call: TRBV27
clone_size: NA
j_call: TRBJ1-4
cdr3_aa: CASSLSISGKLFF
cdr3_nt: TGTGCCAGCAGTTTAAGTATCTCCGGAAAACTGTTTTTT